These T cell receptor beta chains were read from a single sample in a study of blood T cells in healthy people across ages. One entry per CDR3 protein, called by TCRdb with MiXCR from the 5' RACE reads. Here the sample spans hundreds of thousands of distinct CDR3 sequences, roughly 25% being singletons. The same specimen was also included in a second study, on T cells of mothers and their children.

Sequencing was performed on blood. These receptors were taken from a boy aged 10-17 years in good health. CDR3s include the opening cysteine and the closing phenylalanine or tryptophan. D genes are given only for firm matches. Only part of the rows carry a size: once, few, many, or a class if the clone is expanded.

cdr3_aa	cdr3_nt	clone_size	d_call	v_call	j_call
CASSMSSGSTGELFF	TGTGCCAGCAGTATGTCTAGCGGGAGTACCGGGGAGCTGTTTTTT	-	TRBD2	TRBV2	TRBJ2-2
CASSVWTGTGELFF	TGTGCCAGCAGCGTCTGGACAGGGACCGGGGAGCTGTTTTTT	few	TRBD1	TRBV9	TRBJ2-2
CSVEWTITSTDTQYF	TGCAGCGTTGAATGGACAATTACTAGCACAGATACGCAGTATTTT	-	-	TRBV29-1	TRBJ2-3
CATTGTGDETGELFF	TGTGCCACTACCGGGACAGGGGATGAGACCGGGGAGCTGTTTTTT	few	TRBD1	TRBV19	TRBJ2-2
CATLPGLATDTQYF	TGTGCCACCTTACCGGGACTAGCGACAGATACGCAGTATTTT	few	TRBD2	TRBV6-2/TRBV6-3	TRBJ2-3
CASSQPDSLNEKLFF	TGCGCCAGCAGCCAACCCGACAGTTTAAATGAAAAACTGTTTTTT	few	-	TRBV4-3	TRBJ1-4
CSVEDRAQRDYGYTF	TGCAGCGTTGAAGATCGTGCCCAACGGGACTATGGCTACACCTTC	few	-	TRBV29-1	TRBJ1-2
CASSGLQGYEQYF	TGTGCCAGCAGTGGGCTTCAGGGGTACGAGCAGTACTTC	few	-	TRBV7-6	TRBJ2-7
CASSFSPTENYGYTF	TGTGCCAGCAGCTTTTCCCCGACAGAGAACTATGGCTACACCTTC	-	-	TRBV7-2	TRBJ1-2
CASSRLGNQPQHF	TGTGCCAGCAGCCGTTTAGGGAATCAGCCCCAGCATTTT	-	-	TRBV3-1	TRBJ1-5
CASGFPTGGTYEQYF	TGTGCCAGCGGTTTCCCGACAGGGGGAACCTACGAGCAGTACTTC	few	TRBD1	TRBV12-3/TRBV12-4	TRBJ2-7
CASRPVSLCEQYF	TGCGCCAGCAGACCCGTCAGCCTCTGCGAGCAGTACTTC	few	-	TRBV5-1	TRBJ2-7
CASSLDLRFNEQFF	TGTGCCAGCAGCTTAGACCTTAGATTCAATGAGCAGTTCTTC	-	-	TRBV11-2	TRBJ2-1
CSAETTGGAGEKLFF	TGCAGTGCTGAAACAACAGGGGGCGCGGGTGAAAAACTGTTTTTT	few	TRBD1	TRBV20-1	TRBJ1-4
CASSLEQGSGLGSYNEQFF	TGCGCCAGCAGCTTGGAACAGGGATCCGGTCTGGGGTCCTACAATGAGCAGTTCTTC	few	-	TRBV5-1	TRBJ2-1
CSAPEASSGETQYF	TGCAGTGCTCCGGAGGCCAGTTCGGGCGAGACCCAGTACTTC	-	-	TRBV20-1	TRBJ2-5
CASSSSLSYNEQFF	TGTGCCAGCAGTTCATCACTCTCCTACAATGAGCAGTTCTTC	few	-	TRBV27	TRBJ2-1
CAISDGGGNQPQHF	TGTGCCATCAGTGACGGGGGGGGAAATCAGCCCCAGCATTTT	-	-	TRBV10-3	TRBJ1-5
CSVWTGNPYEQYF	TGCAGCGTGTGGACAGGGAATCCCTACGAGCAGTACTTC	-	TRBD1	TRBV29-1	TRBJ2-7
CASSPWGPRQPQHF	TGTGCCAGCAGCCCCTGGGGGCCACGGCAGCCCCAGCATTTT	few	-	TRBV7-2	TRBJ1-5
CANSQGTGVIYEQYF	TGCGCCAACAGCCAAGGGACAGGGGTGATCTACGAGCAGTACTTC	-	TRBD1	TRBV4-3	TRBJ2-7
CASSASTGDEQYF	TGTGCCAGCAGCGCATCCACAGGGGACGAGCAGTACTTC	-	TRBD1	TRBV7-9	TRBJ2-7
CSARDLTVVGYGYTF	TGCAGTGCTAGAGATCTAACAGTAGTGGGCTATGGCTACACCTTC	-	-	TRBV20-1	TRBJ1-2
CASRSTSGAYEQYF	TGTGCCAGCAGGTCGACTAGCGGAGCCTACGAGCAGTACTTC	-	TRBD2	TRBV27	TRBJ2-7
CASSFSLRSLEQYF	TGTGCCAGCAGCTTCTCCTTACGAAGTTTAGAGCAGTACTTC	few	-	TRBV13	TRBJ2-7
CASSYSGGSPTYEQYF	TGCGCCAGCAGCTACTCAGGGGGCTCACCCACCTACGAGCAGTACTTC	-	TRBD1	TRBV5-1	TRBJ2-7
CASSYSVGLAGKYEQYF	TGTGCCAGCAGTTACTCCGTAGGACTAGCGGGAAAGTACGAGCAGTACTTC	-	TRBD2	TRBV6-5	TRBJ2-7
CASSRDRPSYEQYF	TGTGCCAGCAGCCGGGACAGGCCATCCTACGAGCAGTACTTC	few	TRBD1	TRBV13	TRBJ2-7
CASSLDQRGSTDTQYF	TGTGCCAGCAGCTTAGACCAGCGGGGTAGCACAGATACGCAGTATTTT	-	TRBD2	TRBV7-2	TRBJ2-3
CASSSPGGSNEQFF	TGTGCCAGCAGTTCCCCAGGGGGAAGCAATGAGCAGTTCTTC	-	TRBD1	TRBV12-3/TRBV12-4	TRBJ2-1
CASSLTGTEDRNEQYF	TGTGCCAGCAGCTTAACTGGGACAGAAGACCGGAACGAGCAGTACTTC	-	TRBD1	TRBV7-3	TRBJ2-7
CASGLGTGNTEAFF	TGTGCTAGTGGTTTGGGGACAGGGAACACTGAAGCTTTCTTT	-	TRBD1	TRBV12-5	TRBJ1-1
CASSLAQYQTDTQYF	TGTGCCAGCAGCTTGGCACAATACCAAACAGATACGCAGTATTTT	few	-	TRBV5-6	TRBJ2-3
CASSLDHTFDEQFF	TGTGCCAGCAGCTTAGATCACACGTTCGATGAGCAGTTCTTC	-	-	TRBV7-9	TRBJ2-1
CASSLQGATYEQYF	TGCGCCAGCAGCTTACAGGGGGCGACCTACGAGCAGTACTTC	few	TRBD1	TRBV5-1	TRBJ2-7
CASSLKRESEQYF	TGTGCCAGCAGTTTAAAGCGGGAGTCCGAGCAGTACTTC	-	TRBD2	TRBV28	TRBJ2-7
CASSNDRINTGELFF	TGCGCCAGCAGCAATGACAGGATTAACACCGGGGAGCTGTTTTTT	many	-	TRBV5-1	TRBJ2-2
CASSVGTSGGLETQYF	TGTGCCAGCAGTGTCGGGACTAGCGGGGGGTTAGAGACCCAGTACTTC	-	TRBD2	TRBV25-1	TRBJ2-5
CAISEDQGGYEQYF	TGTGCCATCAGTGAGGACCAGGGGGGCTACGAGCAGTACTTC	-	-	TRBV10-3	TRBJ2-7
CASSLRQGDGYTF	TGTGCCAGCAGCCTAAGACAGGGGGATGGCTACACCTTC	-	TRBD1	TRBV7-9	TRBJ1-2
CASSQRDRARGEKLFF	TGTGCCAGCAGCCAACGGGACAGGGCCCGCGGTGAAAAACTGTTTTTT	few	TRBD1	TRBV6-6	TRBJ1-4
CASGQGPSYNEQSF	TGTGCCAGCGGACAGGGGCCCTCCTACAATGAGCAGTCCTTC	-	TRBD1	TRBV2	TRBJ2-5
CASIGGGNTEAFF	TGTGCCAGCATCGGGGGGGGTAACACTGAAGCTTTCTTT	few	-	TRBV6-6	TRBJ1-1